This T cell receptor (beta chain) was documented in a study of blood T cell repertoires in COVID-19. Deletions cut 3 bases from V and 0 bases from J, with 9 bases between. The CDR3 contains 15 residues. Germline CDR1 MNHNY, CDR2 SVGAGI (reference sequence). Clones were sequenced by immunoSEQ multiplex PCR, and TCRdb holds only the in-frame ones, with some missing. This sample carries approximately 130,000 clones, 85% of them seen once, and the ten largest clones take roughly 4.5%. Sequences were obtained from peripheral blood. V usage is TRBV6-6 and J usage is TRBJ1-5; D possibly corresponds to TRBD1 (6 bases). This receptor was taken from a human donor in a cohort sampled during active COVID-19. The chain's CDR3 is CASSYGGASNQPQHF. DNA for the CDR3: TGTGCCAGCAGTTATGGGGGGGCTAGCAATCAGCCCCAGCATTTT.